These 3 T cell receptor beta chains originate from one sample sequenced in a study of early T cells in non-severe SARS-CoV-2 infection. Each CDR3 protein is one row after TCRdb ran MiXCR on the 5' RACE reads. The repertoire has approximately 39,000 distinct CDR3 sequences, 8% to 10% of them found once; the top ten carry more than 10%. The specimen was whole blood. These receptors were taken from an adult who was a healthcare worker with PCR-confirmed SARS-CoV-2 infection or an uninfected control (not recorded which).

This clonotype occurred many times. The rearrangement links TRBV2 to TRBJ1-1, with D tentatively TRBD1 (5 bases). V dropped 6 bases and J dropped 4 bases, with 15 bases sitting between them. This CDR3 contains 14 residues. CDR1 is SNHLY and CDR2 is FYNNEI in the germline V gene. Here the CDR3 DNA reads TGTGCCAGCAGCCTGGACACTCTGTCCACTGAAGCTTTCTTT. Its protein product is CASSLDTLSTEAFF. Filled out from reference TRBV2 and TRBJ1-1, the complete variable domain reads EPEVTQTPSHQVTQMGQEVILRCVPISNHLYFYWYRQILGQKVEFLVSFYNNEISEKSEIFDDQFSVERPDGSNFTLKIRSTKLEDSAMYFCASSLDTLSTEAFFGQGTRLTVV.

The CDR3 sequence is CASSPFDTSSYEQYF. In DNA form, the CDR3 reads TGCGCCAGCAGCCCATTCGACACCAGCTCCTACGAGCAGTACTTC. The chain uses TRBV4-1 and TRBJ2-7; D is unresolved. Trimming removed 4 bases from V and 0 bases from J, with 13 bases in between. This CDR3 region has 15 residues. The germline CDR1 and CDR2 sequences are MGHRA and YSYEKL.

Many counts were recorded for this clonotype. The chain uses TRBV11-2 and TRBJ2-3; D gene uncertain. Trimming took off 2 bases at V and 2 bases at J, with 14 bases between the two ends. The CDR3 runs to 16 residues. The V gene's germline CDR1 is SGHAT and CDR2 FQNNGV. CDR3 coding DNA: TGTGCCAGCAGCTTACCCTCGACACCCAACACAGATACGCAGTATTTT. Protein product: CASSLPSTPNTDTQYF. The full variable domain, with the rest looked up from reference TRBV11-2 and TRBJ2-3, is EAGVAQSPRYKIIEKRQSVAFWCNPISGHATLYWYQQILGQGPKLLIQFQNNGVVDDSQLPKDRFSAERLKGVDSTLKIQPAKLEDSAVYLCASSLPSTPNTDTQYFGPGTRLTVL.